This T cell receptor (beta chain) is from a study of OX40 agonist ivuxolimab in advanced cancers. Study-level background: Prior anti-PD-1, anti-PD-L1 or anti-CTLA-4 therapy did not bar entry, and about 38% had some.

Only in-frame clones appear in the TCRdb table, and some are missing; sequencing was by immunoSEQ multiplex PCR. The sample shows about 48,000 clones, 85% to 90% of them seen only once. Note on this clone: Antigen unknown.

General study points: Relatively little clonal expansion, among the lowest observed, appeared in partial responders at 0.1-3.0 mg/kg. The specificity for antigen of the expanded peripheral T cells was not determined.

The starting material was CD4+ or CD8+ T cells sorted from blood, obtained in a trial of the OX40 agonist ivuxolimab. This clonotype was sampled from an adult with an advanced solid tumor such as melanoma, head and neck, liver or kidney cancer.

The CDR3 DNA follows: TGTGCCTGGAAGCTAGGGACAGGGGTGCCCCTCCACTTT. Its translation is CAWKLGTGVPLHF. The chain joins TRBV30 to TRBJ1-6, with TRBD1 identical over 10 bases. This CDR3 spans 13 amino acids. Trimming took 4 bases from V and 13 from J; bases not matched to a gene: 7. Germline CDR1 and CDR2: GTSNPN and SVGIG (reference sequence).